These 3 T cell receptor beta chains came from one sample sequenced in a study of CD8 T cells in ankylosing spondylitis. General study results and limits: Characteristic of ankylosing spondylitis blood, it appeared, was a TCR beta motif comprising about eight highly homologous variants.

Each CDR3 protein gets one entry after TCRdb re-called the 5' RACE reads with MiXCR. The sample lists roughly 400,000 distinct CDR3 sequences, about a fifth occurring once. Antigens for these TCRs are unknown. Material: blood, either unsorted or a sorted T cell fraction (not recorded which). These receptors were collected from a male donor with ankylosing spondylitis.

This clonotype showed up just a few times. The rearrangement links TRBV5-1 to TRBJ2-6; no definite D call. Germline V lookup: CDR1 SGHRS, CDR2 YFSETQ. The CDR3 has 13 amino acids. V lost 6 bases and J 2 bases, leaving 6 bases between the germline ends. The CDR3: CASTPAGANVLTF. DNA of the CDR3: TGCGCCAGCACTCCGGCTGGGGCCAACGTCCTGACTTTC.

This clonotype was observed a few times. DNA of the CDR3: TGCGCCAGCAGCTCGGACAGGGTAACGGATACGCAGTATTTT. It specifies CASSSDRVTDTQYF. The chain employs TRBV5-1 and TRBJ2-3, with TRBD1 matching over 8 bases. CDR1 is SGHRS and CDR2 is YFSETQ in the germline V gene. The V and J ends lost 3 bases and 6 bases, in that order; junction bases with no gene match: 6. This CDR3 comprises 14 residues.

This clonotype was seen a few times. The chain employs TRBV6-6 and TRBJ1-1; 8 nucleotides align to TRBD1. V lost 9 bases to trimming and J lost 4 bases; unmatched junction nucleotides: 4. Germline V gene lookup returns CDR1 MNHNY and CDR2 SVGAGI (reference sequence). This CDR3 is built from 12 residues. CDR3 amino acids: CASGQGITEAFF. DNA for the CDR3: TGTGCCAGTGGACAGGGCATCACTGAAGCTTTCTTT.